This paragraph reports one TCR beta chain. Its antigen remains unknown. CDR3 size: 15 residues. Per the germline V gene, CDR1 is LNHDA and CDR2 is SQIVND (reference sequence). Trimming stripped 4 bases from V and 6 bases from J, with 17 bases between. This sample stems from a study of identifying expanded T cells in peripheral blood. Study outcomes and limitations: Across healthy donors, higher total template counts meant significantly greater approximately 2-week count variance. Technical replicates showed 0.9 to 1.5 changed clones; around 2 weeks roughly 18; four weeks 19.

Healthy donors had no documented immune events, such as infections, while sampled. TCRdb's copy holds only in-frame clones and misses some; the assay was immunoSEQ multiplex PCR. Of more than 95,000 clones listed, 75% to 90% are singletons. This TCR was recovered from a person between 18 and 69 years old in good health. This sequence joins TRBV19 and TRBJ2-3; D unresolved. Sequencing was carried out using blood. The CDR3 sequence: CASSTPGPSRDTQYF. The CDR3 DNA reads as TGTGCCAGTAGTACACCGGGCCCCTCGAGGGATACGCAGTATTTT.